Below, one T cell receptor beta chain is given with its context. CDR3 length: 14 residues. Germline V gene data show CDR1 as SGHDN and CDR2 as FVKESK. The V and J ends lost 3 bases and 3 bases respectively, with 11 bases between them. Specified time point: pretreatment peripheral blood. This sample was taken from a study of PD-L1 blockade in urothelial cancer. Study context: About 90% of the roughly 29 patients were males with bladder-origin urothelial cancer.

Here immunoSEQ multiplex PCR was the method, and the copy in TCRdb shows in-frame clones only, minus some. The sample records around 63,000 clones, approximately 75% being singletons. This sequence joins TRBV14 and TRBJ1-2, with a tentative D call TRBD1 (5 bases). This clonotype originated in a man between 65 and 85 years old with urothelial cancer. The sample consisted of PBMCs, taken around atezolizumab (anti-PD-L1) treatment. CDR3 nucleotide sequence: TGTGCCAGCAGCCAGGGCCGGGGGGACTATGGCTACACCTTC. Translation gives CASSQGRGDYGYTF.